A selection of T cell receptor beta chains follows, all from one sample in a study of shared T cell receptors in the human thymus. Assay: immunoSEQ multiplex PCR; the TCRdb copy retains only in-frame clones and omits some. The repertoire holds more than 300,000 clones, with roughly 94% as singletons. Sequencing used thymocytes. The receptors were gathered from a human donor. Each CDR3 is given with its conserved first and last residue. D genes are given only for firm matches. The size field is filled for only some rows; it gives once, few, many or a size class.

clone size | J gene | D gene | CDR3 length | V gene | CDR3 DNA | CDR3 protein
. | TRBJ2-6 | . | 15 | TRBV25-1 | TGTGCCAGCAGTTTATCAACCTCTGGGGCCAACGTCCTGACTTTC | CASSLSTSGANVLTF
. | TRBJ1-3 | TRBD1 | 14 | TRBV19 | TGTGCCAGTACCCGGGACAGGGTCGGAAACACCATATATTTT | CASTRDRVGNTIYF
. | TRBJ1-2 | . | 12 | TRBV28 | TGTGCCAGCAGCACGGTGCCGTATGGCTACACCTTC | CASSTVPYGYTF
. | TRBJ2-5 | . | 13 | TRBV15 | TGTGCCACCAGCAGGGACACCCAAGAGACCCAGTACTTC | CATSRDTQETQYF
once | TRBJ2-3 | TRBD2 | 15 | TRBV28 | TGTGCCAGCAGTTCCCGGGATAGCGGGACTGATACGCAGTATTTT | CASSSRDSGTDTQYF
. | TRBJ2-5 | . | 14 | TRBV28 | TGTGCCAGCGCTGAGACGGGAGCTAGAGAGACCCAGTACTTC | CASAETGARETQYF
. | TRBJ2-1 | . | 13 | TRBV27 | TGTGCCAGCAGCCTAAACTCCTACAATGAGCAGTTCTTC | CASSLNSYNEQFF
. | TRBJ2-7 | . | 15 | TRBV5-6 | TGTGCCAGCAGCTTGTTTCGGCAGGGGGGCTACGAGCAGTACTTC | CASSLFRQGGYEQYF
. | TRBJ1-2 | . | 15 | TRBV4-2 | TGTGCCAGCAGCCAAGCGAGGGGATCAAACTATGGCTACACCTTC | CASSQARGSNYGYTF
. | TRBJ2-2 | . | 17 | TRBV5-1 | TGCGCCAGCAGCTTGGTGGGTCAGGGACCGAACACCGGGGAGCTGTTTTTT | CASSLVGQGPNTGELFF
. | TRBJ2-1 | TRBD2 | 17 | TRBV5-1 | TGCGCCAGCAGCCCGACTAGCGGAGATAGCTCCTACAATGAGCAGTTCTTC | CASSPTSGDSSYNEQFF
. | TRBJ2-1 | . | 16 | TRBV6-5 | TGTGCCAGCAGTTTGTTTCCTAGCAACGCCCACAATGAGCAGTTCTTC | CASSLFPSNAHNEQFF
. | TRBJ1-3 | . | 15 | TRBV29-1 | TGCAGCGCCACGTGGCAGGGGATCTCTGGAAACACCATATATTTT | CSATWQGISGNTIYF
. | TRBJ1-1 | . | 18 | TRBV5-1 | TGCGCCAGCAGCTTGAAAGGCATAAGAGGGCACGGGAACACTGAAGCTTTCTTT | CASSLKGIRGHGNTEAFF
. | TRBJ2-2 | TRBD2 | 16 | TRBV5-6 | TGTGCCAGCAGCTTGGCCGGGGGGGCCACGGGCGGGGAGCTGTTTTTT | CASSLAGGATGGELFF
. | TRBJ2-6 | TRBD2 | 23 | TRBV28 | TGTGCCAGCAGTTTATGGAAAACCGGGACTAGCGGGAGGGGAGTGGGAGGGGCCAACGTCCTGACTTTC | CASSLWKTGTSGRGVGGANVLTF
. | TRBJ1-2 | . | 16 | TRBV28 | TGTGCCAGCAGTTTGTGGGAGGGGCCCTCCGTCGATGGCTACACCTTC | CASSLWEGPSVDGYTF
. | TRBJ1-1 | . | 12 | TRBV29-1 | TGCAGCGTCCGATCAGGGACCACTGAAGCTTTCTTT | CSVRSGTTEAFF
. | TRBJ1-3 | . | 15 | TRBV19 | TGTGCCAGTACCCAGGACAGTAGGCTGGGAAACACCATATATTTT | CASTQDSRLGNTIYF
. | TRBJ1-1 | . | 16 | TRBV28 | TGTGCCAGCAGTCTCCCTGACAGAGGGGGGAACACTGAAGCTTTCTTT | CASSLPDRGGNTEAFF
. | TRBJ1-1 | . | 18 | TRBV30 | TGTGCCTGGAGTGTTTCGGACAACCTACACCTTCCGAGGACTGAAGCTTTCTTT | CAWSVSDNLHLPRTEAFF
. | TRBJ2-3 | . | 16 | TRBV4-2 | TGTGCCAGCAGCCAAGATAAGGACACTAGCACAGATACGCAGTATTTT | CASSQDKDTSTDTQYF
. | TRBJ2-7 | TRBD2 | 18 | TRBV19 | TGTGCCAGTAGTATACGTCACGGCAAGCGGGGAGGGAGCTACGAGCAGTACTTC | CASSIRHGKRGGSYEQYF
. | TRBJ1-1 | . | 16 | TRBV18 | TGTGCCAGCTCACTCCGGACAGATACTTTGAACACTGAAGCTTTCTTT | CASSLRTDTLNTEAFF
. | TRBJ2-7 | TRBD2 | 15 | TRBV6-5 | TGTGCCAGCCAGCCGGTTAGCGGGAGGTGGAACGAGCAGTACTTC | CASQPVSGRWNEQYF
. | TRBJ1-2 | . | 14 | TRBV5-4 | TGTGCCAGCAGCTTGGGTGGGATGAAGTATGGCTACACCTTC | CASSLGGMKYGYTF
. | TRBJ1-3 | TRBD1 | 16 | TRBV19 | TGTGCCAGTAGTATTCCCGACAGGGCGGGAAGAAACACCATATATTTT | CASSIPDRAGRNTIYF
. | TRBJ2-3 | TRBD2 | 16 | TRBV11-2 | TGTGCCAGCAGCTTCGGACTAGCCGAATGCACAGATACGCAGTATTTT | CASSFGLAECTDTQYF
. | TRBJ2-1 | TRBD2 | 15 | TRBV10-3 | TGTGCCATCAGTGAGAAGCGGGAGGTCCACAATGAGCAGTTCTTC | CAISEKREVHNEQFF
. | TRBJ1-5 | TRBD1 | 14 | TRBV28 | TGTGCCAGCAGCTTACAGGGGGCCAATCAGCCCCAGCATTTT | CASSLQGANQPQHF
. | TRBJ2-5 | . | 17 | TRBV27 | TGTGCCAGCAGTCCGACGGCGGACGGACTGCAACAAGAGACCCAGTACTTC | CASSPTADGLQQETQYF
. | TRBJ2-1 | . | 16 | TRBV5-6 | TGTGCCAGCAGTTTAAGGCCAGATGGGAGGAACAATGAGCAGTTCTTC | CASSLRPDGRNNEQFF
once | TRBJ2-1 | . | 16 | TRBV11-3 | TGTGCCAGCAGCTTGGGTAGCGGAGCCCCCTACAATGAGCAGTTCTTC | CASSLGSGAPYNEQFF
. | TRBJ2-6 | TRBD2 | 20 | TRBV7-8 | TGTGCCAGCAGCCCCGAGGGAGGTATAGCGGGAGGGACTGGGGCCAACGTCCTGACTTTC | CASSPEGGIAGGTGANVLTF
. | TRBJ2-1 | TRBD2 | 15 | TRBV4-3 | TGCGCCAGCAGCAGAAGCGGGACCTCCTACAATGAGCAGTTCTTC | CASSRSGTSYNEQFF
. | TRBJ2-2 | . | 16 | TRBV14 | TGTGCCAGCAGCCAAGATCGGGCTTGGAGCACCGGGGAGCTGTTTTTT | CASSQDRAWSTGELFF
. | TRBJ2-7 | . | 13 | TRBV7-6 | TGTGCCAGCAGCTTAGGTGGTGGCTACGAGCAGTACTTC | CASSLGGGYEQYF
. | TRBJ2-1 | TRBD2 | 14 | TRBV28 | TGTGCCAGTTGCTATAGCGGGAGAGGCAATGAGCAGTTCTTC | CASCYSGRGNEQFF